The 28 T cell receptor beta chains in this list originate from one sample, sequenced in a study of blood T cell repertoires in COVID-19. Produced via immunoSEQ multiplex PCR; TCRdb's table is partial and in-frame only. The sample carries some 390,000 clones, 75% to 90% recorded once. Sequenced: peripheral blood. These receptors were obtained from a woman aged 40 to 55 with COVID-19, enrolled during active disease.

The chain recombines TRBV5-4 with TRBJ2-3; the D gene is possibly TRBD2 (7 bases). Germline V CDR1 and CDR2: SGHNT, YYREEE (reference sequence). V was trimmed by 0 bases and J by 2 bases, leaving 19 bases between them. The CDR3 contains 18 residues. The CDR3 region is CASSLAGRGAGPTDTQYF. CDR3 sequence (DNA): TGTGCCAGCAGCTTGGCCGGCCGGGGGGCAGGCCCCACAGATACGCAGTATTTT.

This sequence joins TRBV12-3 or TRBV12-4 and TRBJ1-6; D is possibly TRBD1 (5 bases). V lost 6 bases to trimming and J lost 7 bases, with 10 bases between them. The CDR3 loop spans 13 amino acids. CDR3 region: CASSPRQNSPLHF. The DNA of the CDR3 is TGTGCCAGCAGCCCTAGACAGAATTCACCCCTCCACTTT.

The rearrangement uses TRBV19 and TRBJ2-6, with 7 bases fitting TRBD1. V trimming: 7 bases; J trimming: 0 bases; junction bases outside the gene matches: 0. CDR1 and CDR2 from the germline V gene are LNHDA and SQIVND (reference sequence). The CDR3 sequence is 14 residues long. The CDR3 sequence is CASNRGSGANVLTF. The DNA for the CDR3 is TGTGCCAGTAACAGGGGCTCTGGGGCCAACGTCCTGACTTTC. The full variable domain, its missing parts supplied by reference TRBV19 and TRBJ2-6, is DGGITQSPKYLFRKEGQNVTLSCEQNLNHDAMYWYRQDPGQGLRLIYYSQIVNDFQKGDIAEGYSVSREKKESFPLTVTSAQKNPTAFYLCASNRGSGANVLTFGAGSRLTVL.

The chain joins TRBV4-3 to TRBJ1-5; 9 bases agree with TRBD1. From germline, CDR1 is LGHNA and CDR2 YSLEER. J lost 5 bases, V lost 4 bases, and 6 bases had no gene match. CDR3 size: 15 residues. The CDR3 spells CASSPGTGTYQPQHF. The CDR3 DNA reads TGCGCCAGCAGCCCCGGGACAGGGACCTATCAGCCCCAGCATTTT.

V usage is TRBV7-2 and J usage is TRBJ2-7, with 8 bases matching TRBD1. CDR1 SGHTA and CDR2 FQGNSA come from the germline V gene. The CDR3 covers 16 residues. V trimming: 0 bases; J trimming: 4 bases; junction bases outside the gene matches: 8. The CDR3 DNA reads TGTGCCAGCAGCTTAGCGCCGGCAGGGGGCTTATACGAGCAGTACTTC. Translating it yields CASSLAPAGGLYEQYF.

The J gene is TRBJ2-3, the V gene TRBV12-5; D may be TRBD2 (5 bases). Trimming removed 5 bases from V and 1 base from J, with 10 bases in between. The CDR3 covers 14 residues. CDR1 and CDR2 from the germline V gene are LGHNT and FRNRAP. DNA for the CDR3: TGTGCTAGTGGTCGACCCGGGGGCACAGATACGCAGTATTTT. Translated: CASGRPGGTDTQYF.

This sequence joins TRBV28 and TRBJ1-1; D gene uncertain. The CDR3 loop spans 13 amino acids. The germline V and J ends were trimmed by 6 bases and 1 base, with 9 bases remaining between them. Germline loops: CDR1 MDHEN, CDR2 SYDVKM. The CDR3 is CASRTPPNTEAFF. For the CDR3, the DNA is TGTGCCAGCAGAACACCCCCGAACACTGAAGCTTTCTTT.

The genes are TRBV5-4 and TRBJ1-6, with TRBD1 matching over 8 bases. Trimming took 4 bases from V and 6 from J; bases not matched to a gene: 6. The CDR3 consists of 15 residues. Germline V gene data show CDR1 as SGHNT and CDR2 as YYREEE (reference sequence). DNA of the CDR3: TGTGCCAGCAGCCTCTACAGGGGGACTAATTCACCCCTCCACTTT. Protein sequence: CASSLYRGTNSPLHF.

The chain joins TRBV6-5 to TRBJ1-1, with no clear D. The CDR3 is made up of 14 amino acids. V was clipped by 7 bases and J by 4 bases, with 16 bases between them. Per germline, CDR1 MNHEY and CDR2 SVGAGI. The CDR3 here is CASKTFGESTEAFF. Here the CDR3 DNA reads TGTGCCAGCAAGACATTTGGGGAGTCCACTGAAGCTTTCTTT.

This rearrangement joins TRBV5-1 to TRBJ1-6; maybe TRBD1 (5 bases). The CDR3 extends over 14 amino acids. The germline V gene encodes CDR1 SGHRS and CDR2 YFSETQ. V lost 0 bases, J lost 8 bases, and 9 bases lay in between. In nucleotides, the CDR3 is TGCGCCAGCAGCTTGGCAGGGAACGATTCACCCCTCCACTTT. Amino acids: CASSLAGNDSPLHF.

This chain connects TRBV7-8 to TRBJ1-5; D is undetermined. Trimming cost V 0 bases and J 0 bases, with 12 bases left between them. The CDR3 has 17 residues. Germline CDR1 SGHVS, CDR2 FQNEAQ. The DNA of the CDR3 is TGTGCCAGCAGCTTAGCTGTATCAGGCCTTAGCAATCAGCCCCAGCATTTT. Translation: CASSLAVSGLSNQPQHF.

The chain is built from TRBV6-4 and TRBJ2-7; D possibly corresponds to TRBD2 (5 bases). Germline lookup yields CDR1 MRHNA and CDR2 SNTAGT. The CDR3 has 16 amino acids. V gave up 2 bases and J gave up 7 bases, with 21 bases separating them. The CDR3 loop reads CASSDPDASERREQYF. The CDR3 DNA reads as TGTGCCAGCAGTGACCCGGACGCCAGCGAGAGGAGGGAGCAGTACTTC.

The gene calls are TRBV7-2 and TRBJ2-7; 12 bases align to TRBD2. CDR1 is SGHTA and CDR2 is FQGNSA in the germline V gene. The CDR3 covers 15 residues. Unmatched junction bases numbered 3, after V lost 4 bases and J lost 2 bases. The CDR3 DNA sequence: TGTGCCAGCAGCTCTCGGACTAGCGGGACCTACGAGCAGTACTTC. Residues: CASSSRTSGTYEQYF.

CDR3 region: CASTISWGVDTEAFF. CDR3 bases: TGTGCCAGCACCATATCCTGGGGGGTGGACACTGAAGCTTTCTTT. The rearrangement uses TRBV6-5 and TRBJ1-1, with D possibly TRBD1 on 5 matching bases. Germline lookup yields CDR1 MNHEY and CDR2 SVGAGI. V was clipped by 7 bases and J by 3 bases, with 18 bases between them. CDR3 length: 15 residues.

CDR3 loop: CASSLPGVKLFF. The CDR3 DNA reads as TGTGCCAGCAGTTTACCCGGAGTGAAACTGTTTTTT. V is TRBV28 and J is TRBJ1-4, with D unresolved. The V end was cut by 2 bases, the J end by 11 bases, with 9 bases between. Germline lookup yields CDR1 MDHEN and CDR2 SYDVKM. The CDR3 is 12 amino acids.

The chain is built from TRBV6-6 and TRBJ1-5; D is uncertain. V lost 8 bases, J lost 4 bases, and 21 bases lay in between. The CDR3 is made up of 16 amino acids. Germline lookup yields CDR1 MNHNY and CDR2 SVGAGI (reference sequence). CDR3 loop: CASASRDRFKNQPQHF. The CDR3 coding sequence is TGTGCCAGCGCCTCGAGGGATAGGTTTAAAAATCAGCCCCAGCATTTT.

The chain links TRBV19 to TRBJ1-6; 9 positions match TRBD1. The CDR3 consists of 14 residues. Germline assignment: CDR1 LNHDA and CDR2 SQIVND (reference sequence). The junction had 8 bases not matched to a gene; V was cut back by 8 bases and J by 9 bases. The CDR3 region is CASSGGTGRSPLHF. In DNA, the CDR3 is TGTGCCAGTTCTGGCGGGACAGGGCGTTCACCCCTCCACTTT.

This chain connects TRBV7-3 to TRBJ2-3, with TRBD2 identical over 7 bases. Looked up from germline, CDR1 is SGHTA and CDR2 is FQGTGA. This CDR3 spans 16 amino acids. Trimming removed 5 bases from V and 6 bases from J; junction bases left unmatched: 14. The CDR3 DNA is TGTGCCAGCAGCCCGGACTCCAGGACTAGGACCGATACGCAGTATTTT. Its protein is CASSPDSRTRTDTQYF. Complete variable domain (other parts from reference TRBV7-3 and TRBJ2-3): GAGVSQTPSNKVTEKGKYVELRCDPISGHTALYWYRQSLGQGPEFLIYFQGTGAADDSGLPNDRFFAVRPEGSVSTLKIQRTERGDSAVYLCASSPDSRTRTDTQYFGPGTRLTVL.

The chain combines TRBV5-8 with TRBJ2-7, with D perhaps TRBD2 (6 bases). This CDR3 is 13 amino acids long. Germline V gives CDR1 SGHTS, CDR2 YDEGEE. V gave up 4 bases and J gave up 2 bases, with 10 bases separating them. The DNA of the CDR3 is TGTGCCAGCAGCCAGGGACTTGCCTACGAGCAGTACTTC. Its translation is CASSQGLAYEQYF.

V is TRBV14 and J is TRBJ1-2; D is undetermined. The germline CDR1 and CDR2 sequences are SGHDN and FVKESK. The length of the CDR3 is 12 residues. The V end lost 3 bases, the J end lost 8 bases, and 10 bases lay between the germline ends. CDR3 nucleotides: TGTGCCAGCAGCCAGTGGGAGGGCGGCTACACCTTC. This codes for CASSQWEGGYTF.

The chain is built from TRBV6-5 and TRBJ1-6; D is unresolved. This CDR3 spans 13 amino acids. Germline V CDR1 and CDR2: MNHEY, SVGAGI. With 6 bases removed from V and 9 bases from J, the gap between germline ends came to 12 bases. DNA for the CDR3: TGTGCCAGCAGCCCCCTCCCTAGTTCACCCCTCCACTTT. It translates to CASSPLPSSPLHF.

This clone was observed a handful of times. The chain uses TRBV30 and TRBJ1-5; 11 bases are shared with TRBD1. J gave up 3 bases and V 2 bases, and 3 bases lay outside the gene matches. Germline V CDR1 and CDR2: GTSNPN, SVGIG (reference sequence). This CDR3 is 15 amino acids long. The DNA of the CDR3 is TGTGCCTGGAGTTTGGGACAGGGGGTCAATCAGCCCCAGCATTTT. Translation gives CAWSLGQGVNQPQHF. Filled out from reference TRBV30 and TRBJ1-5, the complete variable domain reads SQTIHQWPATLVQPVGSPLSLECTVEGTSNPNLYWYRQAAGRGLQLLFYSVGIGQISSEVPQNLSASRPQDRQFILSSKKLLLSDSGFYLCAWSLGQGVNQPQHFGDGTRLSIL.

J is TRBJ1-1 and V is TRBV4-1; 10 bases are shared with TRBD1. The CDR3 is made up of 13 amino acids. Germline CDR1 is MGHRA and CDR2 is YSYEKL. With 5 bases clipped from V and 10 bases from J, the junction kept 7 bases outside the gene matches. The CDR3 DNA is TGCGCCAGCAGCTTCCCTGACAGGGGGCTAGCTTTCTTT. Its protein product is CASSFPDRGLAFF.

This clone has a single count. The chain joins TRBV5-1 to TRBJ2-6; the match to TRBD2 covers 10 bases. The ends lost 6 bases at V and 1 base at J; junction bases unmatched: 4. The CDR3 totals 16 residues. CDR1 SGHRS and CDR2 YFSETQ come from the germline V gene. Here the CDR3 reads CASNEAGGSGANVLTF. CDR3 sequence (DNA): TGCGCCAGCAATGAAGCGGGAGGGTCTGGGGCCAACGTCCTGACTTTC.

The V and J genes are TRBV30 and TRBJ1-2, with D tentatively TRBD1 (5 bases). V lost 5 bases and J lost 5, with 12 bases in between. The CDR3 loop spans 12 amino acids. Germline V lookup: CDR1 GTSNPN, CDR2 SVGIG (reference sequence). CDR3 DNA: TGTGCCTGGGGCCCGACAGTATATGGCTACACCTTC. Translation: CAWGPTVYGYTF.

The chain employs TRBV10-3 and TRBJ2-5; TRBD2 is a possible D gene (5 bases). CDR1 and CDR2 (germline): ENHRY, SYGVKD. V shed 4 bases and J shed 4 bases, with 16 bases lying between them. CDR3 size: 15 residues. The CDR3 DNA reads TGTGCCATCAGTGCTCCGGGAAGGGCGGGAGAGACCCAGTACTTC. It yields the protein CAISAPGRAGETQYF.

The chain carries TRBV18 and TRBJ1-1; D unclear. The CDR3 extends over 16 amino acids. Trimming took off 6 bases at V and 4 bases at J, with 21 bases between the two ends. Per the germline V gene, CDR1 is KGHSH and CDR2 is LQKENI. The CDR3 reads CASSQSTGLVTTEAFF. CDR3 sequence (DNA): TGTGCCAGCTCCCAGTCAACGGGGTTGGTTACCACTGAAGCTTTCTTT.

This clone turned up a few times. The chain employs TRBV6-6 and TRBJ1-6; TRBD1 might be the D (6 bases). CDR1 and CDR2 from the germline V gene are MNHNY and SVGAGI (reference sequence). V gave up 7 bases and J gave up 10 bases, with 17 bases separating them. This CDR3 is 14 amino acids long. In DNA, the CDR3 is TGTGCCAGCACCGGACAGTCGAAGAGATCACCCCTCCACTTT. As protein: CASTGQSKRSPLHF.